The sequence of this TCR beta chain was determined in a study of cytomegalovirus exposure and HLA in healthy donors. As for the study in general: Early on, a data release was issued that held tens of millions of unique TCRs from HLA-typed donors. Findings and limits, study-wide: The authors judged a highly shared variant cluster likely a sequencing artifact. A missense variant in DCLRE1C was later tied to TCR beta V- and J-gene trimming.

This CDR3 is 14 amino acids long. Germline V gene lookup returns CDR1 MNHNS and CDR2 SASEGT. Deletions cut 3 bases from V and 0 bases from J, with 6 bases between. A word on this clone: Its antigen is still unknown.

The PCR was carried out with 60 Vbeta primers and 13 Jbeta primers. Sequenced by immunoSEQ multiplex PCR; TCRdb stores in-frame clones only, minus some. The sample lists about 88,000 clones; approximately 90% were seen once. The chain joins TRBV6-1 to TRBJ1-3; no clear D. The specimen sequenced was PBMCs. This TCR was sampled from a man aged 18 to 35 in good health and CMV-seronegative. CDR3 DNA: TGTGCCAGCAGTGATCCTTACTCTGGAAACACCATATATTTT. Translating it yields CASSDPYSGNTIYF.